One sample yielded the 11 T cell receptor beta chains listed below, sequenced in a study of blood T cells in healthy people across ages. Alongside a J-beta primer mix, a sample-barcoded 5' primer served in a second PCR lasting about 7 to 11 cycles. TCRdb re-called the 5' RACE reads with MiXCR, one entry per CDR3 protein. The table includes 900,000 to 950,000 distinct CDR3 sequences, under 35% detected once. The sample also formed part of further work on T cells of mothers and their children.

Sample: blood. The receptor source for this set is a woman in her 40s in good health.

V is TRBV3-1 and J is TRBJ1-2; 8 bases are a match to TRBD1. The ends lost 3 bases at V and 5 bases at J; junction bases unmatched: 8. The CDR3 spans 15 residues. The V gene's germline CDR1 is LGHDT and CDR2 YNNKEL (reference sequence). In nucleotides, the CDR3 is TGTGCCAGCAGCCAGGAAACAGGGGGATCGTATGGCTACACCTTC. It translates to CASSQETGGSYGYTF.

Comments on this clonotype: The germline gene is not matched at one end of the junction; a read error may be the cause. The chain recombines TRBV15 with TRBJ2-7, with TRBD1 identical over 8 bases. The CDR3 contains 16 residues. Germline CDR1 and CDR2: LNHNV and YYDKDF (reference sequence). In DNA, the CDR3 is TGCGCCACCAGCAGAGATCAGATGGGACAGGATTACGGGCAGTACTTC. This sequence encodes CATSRDQMGQDYGQYF.

The chain is built from TRBV28 and TRBJ2-7; D is unresolved. The germline CDR1 and CDR2 sequences are MDHEN and SYDVKM. CDR3 length equals 13 residues. Trimming cost V 5 bases and J 11 bases, with 19 bases left between them. This CDR3 is CASSPRHSLPEYF. The CDR3 coding sequence is TGTGCCAGCAGTCCAAGACATTCCTTGCCAGAGTACTTC.

This clonotype was picked up many times. A much larger clone is a single base away; this may be a read error. V is TRBV27 and J is TRBJ2-4; no firm D call. This CDR3 has 13 amino acids. V was pared by 3 bases and J by 13 bases, with 16 bases between. Germline CDR1 MNHEY, CDR2 SMNVEV (reference sequence). The CDR3 protein is CASSFSSYNEQYF. CDR3 DNA: TGTGCCAGCAGTTTCTCCAGCTACAATGAGCAGTACTTC.

This clonotype was recorded many times. The rearrangement joins TRBV28 to TRBJ2-5; possibly TRBD1 or TRBD2 for D (5 bases each). Germline V lookup: CDR1 MDHEN, CDR2 SYDVKM. This CDR3 has 13 amino acids. Trimming cost V 6 bases and J 7 bases, with 15 bases left between them. Here the CDR3 DNA reads TGTGCCAGCAGCCTAGGGACCTCTGTGACCCAGTACTTC. As protein: CASSLGTSVTQYF. The entire variable domain, with the rest obtained from reference TRBV28 and TRBJ2-5, is as follows: DVKVTQSSRYLVKRTGEKVFLECVQDMDHENMFWYRQDPGLGLRLIYFSYDVKMKEKGDIPEGYSVSREKKERFSLILESASTNQTSMYLCASSLGTSVTQYFGPGTRLLVL.

The table lists this clonotype with many counts. The V and J genes are TRBV20-1 and TRBJ2-1, with 11 bases lining up with TRBD2. The V gene's germline CDR1 is DFQATT and CDR2 SNEGSKA (reference sequence). V was pared by 6 bases and J by 8 bases, with 9 bases of the junction left unmatched. The CDR3 is 14 residues long. The CDR3 DNA follows: TGCAGTGCCCGTAGCGGGGGGGCGAGGGATGAGCAGTTCTTC. Amino acids: CSARSGGARDEQFF.

This clonotype was detected only once. V gene TRBV24-1 combines with J gene TRBJ1-1; D call uncertain. The germline CDR1 and CDR2 sequences are KGHDR and SFDVKD. The CDR3 has 13 amino acids. Trimming took off 12 bases at V and 5 bases at J, with 18 bases between the two ends. CDR3 region: CAAGSEGYTEAFF. The CDR3 DNA sequence: TGTGCCGCCGGTAGTGAAGGGTATACTGAAGCTTTCTTT.

The rearrangement links TRBV2 to TRBJ1-1; D call uncertain. Germline V gene lookup returns CDR1 SNHLY and CDR2 FYNNEI. V shed 6 bases and J shed 0 bases, with 11 bases lying between them. This CDR3 is built from 14 residues. The CDR3 is CASSATTVNTEAFF. CDR3 in DNA: TGTGCCAGCAGCGCCACCACAGTGAACACTGAAGCTTTCTTT.

V gene TRBV6-2 or TRBV6-3 combines with J gene TRBJ2-5; D not certain. The CDR3 spans 15 residues. In germline, CDR1 is MNHEY, CDR2 SVGEGT. Between the trimmed V and J ends, which lost 4 bases and 5 bases, there was a span of 17 bases. The CDR3 sequence: CASSSTRSGAETQYF. The DNA for the CDR3 is TGTGCCAGCAGTTCCACGCGATCTGGTGCGGAGACCCAGTACTTC.

This clonotype was seen just once. The V gene is TRBV16, the J gene TRBJ2-1; 7 bases match TRBD1. Germline CDR1 and CDR2: KGHSY and FQNENV. The CDR3 extends over 15 amino acids. V lost 4 bases to trimming and J lost 3 bases; unmatched junction nucleotides: 6. CDR3: CASSPTGISYNEQFF. CDR3 nucleotide sequence: TGTGCCAGCAGCCCGACAGGGATAAGCTACAATGAGCAGTTCTTC. Full variable domain (remainder filled in from reference TRBV16 and TRBJ2-1): GEEVAQTPKHLVRGEGQKAKLYCAPIKGHSYVFWYQQVLKNEFKFLISFQNENVFDETGMPKERFSAKCLPNSPCSLEIQATKLEDSAVYFCASSPTGISYNEQFFGPGTRLTVL.

The gene calls are TRBV9 and TRBJ2-3; 8 positions match TRBD1. J gave up 5 bases and V 1 base, and 15 bases lay outside the gene matches. This CDR3 region has 18 residues. Germline assignment: CDR1 SGDLS and CDR2 YYNGEE. CDR3 region: CASSVSPESQGARDTQYF. The DNA of the CDR3 is TGTGCCAGCAGCGTAAGCCCAGAGAGCCAGGGGGCTAGAGATACGCAGTATTTT.